This T cell receptor beta chain is drawn from a study of identical twins. Study-wide findings and caveats: The study drew conclusions from cross-sectional statistical analysis, not from following the same donors.

CDR1 is SQVTM and CDR2 is ANQGSEA in the germline V gene. This CDR3 region has 14 residues. Trimming took 5 bases from V and 5 from J; bases not matched to a gene: 6. After template switching added a universal primer site, the resulting cDNA carried unique molecular identifiers. TCRdb ran MiXCR on the 5' RACE reads and lists one entry per CDR3 protein. The table records more than 650,000 distinct CDR3 sequences, roughly 6.2% of them present only once. In regard to this clonotype: The antigen is undetermined.

Sequenced input: naive T cells sorted from blood. The clonotype originates from a man aged 18 to 30 in good health. The chain joins TRBV29-1 to TRBJ2-1, with 10 bases that match TRBD2. As DNA, the CDR3 is TGCAGCGTTTTGAGAGCGGGAGGGGACAATGAGCAGTTCTTC. Encoded protein: CSVLRAGGDNEQFF.